A single sample gave rise to the 25 T cell receptor beta chains below, sequenced in a study of T cell changes during pregnancy in multiple sclerosis. Clones were sequenced by immunoSEQ multiplex PCR, and TCRdb holds only the in-frame ones, with some missing. The table records 65,000 to 90,000 clones, approximately 90% of them present only once. The sample here was peripheral blood, taken in the first trimester of pregnancy. Receptor source: a female donor with multiple sclerosis, enrolled in a pregnancy study.

The J gene is TRBJ2-2, the V gene TRBV30, with D possibly matching TRBD2 (6 bases). CDR1 GTSNPN and CDR2 SVGIG come from the germline V gene (reference sequence). This CDR3 spans 13 amino acids. V was trimmed by 4 bases and J by 6 bases, leaving 12 bases between them. The CDR3 sequence: CAWTRGGAGELFF. In DNA, the CDR3 is TGTGCCTGGACTCGGGGAGGTGCCGGGGAGCTGTTTTTT.

The CDR3 loop reads CASSQDGDPGGTQYF. The CDR3 region has the DNA TGCGCCAGCAGCCAAGATGGGGACCCGGGGGGGACCCAGTACTTC. J is TRBJ2-5 and V is TRBV4-3, with 7 bases identical to TRBD2. CDR1 is LGHNA, CDR2 YSLEER, per germline. This CDR3 comprises 15 residues. Trimming removed 0 bases from V and 7 bases from J; junction bases left unmatched: 8.

This clone was detected once. The chain carries TRBV4-3 and TRBJ1-2; D gene unclear. The CDR3 consists of 14 residues. V was pared by 1 base and J by 7 bases, with 13 bases between. Germline loops: CDR1 LGHNA, CDR2 YSLEER. CDR3: CASSQGLADVGYTF. CDR3 DNA: TGCGCCAGCAGCCAAGGACTAGCCGATGTTGGCTACACCTTC.

The rearrangement links TRBV4-3 to TRBJ1-2; 9 nucleotides match TRBD1. Germline CDR1 reads LGHNA; CDR2 reads YSLEER. With V trimmed by 0 bases and J by 7 bases, 6 bases remained unmatched. The CDR3 has 15 amino acids. The CDR3 DNA reads as TGCGCCAGCAGCCAAGATCGGGGGACAGGGCTTGGCTACACCTTC. It translates to CASSQDRGTGLGYTF.

In DNA, the CDR3 is TGCGCCAGCAGCTTGGCCACGTTTAGCACTGAAGCTTTCTTT. Amino acids: CASSLATFSTEAFF. The chain employs TRBV5-1 and TRBJ1-1, with no clear D. Per the germline V gene, CDR1 is SGHRS and CDR2 is YFSETQ. V was shortened by 0 bases and J by 4 bases, with 10 bases between the two germline ends. The CDR3 consists of 14 residues. The variable domain in full, completed from reference TRBV5-1 and TRBJ1-1, reads KAGVTQTPRYLIKTRGQQVTLSCSPISGHRSVSWYQQTPGQGLQFLFEYFSETQRNKGNFPGRFSGRQFSNSRSEMNVSTLELGDSALYLCASSLATFSTEAFFGQGTRLTVV.

The chain uses TRBV19 and TRBJ1-2, with 7 bases fitting TRBD1. Germline values: CDR1 LNHDA, CDR2 SQIVND (reference sequence). The CDR3 sequence is 13 residues long. V gave up 6 bases and J gave up 8 bases; unmatched junction bases: 9. CDR3 sequence reads: CASSPQGGKGYTF. The CDR3 DNA reads TGTGCCAGTAGCCCCCAAGGGGGCAAAGGCTACACCTTC.

This clone appeared once. The CDR3 reads CASSQEASQKETQYF. CDR3 bases: TGCGCCAGCAGCCAAGAGGCTAGCCAAAAAGAGACCCAGTACTTC. This chain uses TRBV4-1 with TRBJ2-5; tentative D call: TRBD2 (5 bases). The V gene's germline CDR1 is MGHRA and CDR2 YSYEKL. This CDR3 spans 15 amino acids. Trimming shortened V by 0 bases and J by 3 bases, and 11 bases separated the two germline ends.

The V call is TRBV15, the J call TRBJ1-2, with D perhaps matching TRBD1 (5 bases). Germline CDR1 LNHNV, CDR2 YYDKDF (reference sequence). V was cut by 3 bases and J by 10 bases, with 12 bases left in between. CDR3 length: 12 amino acids. The CDR3 bases are TGTGCCACCAGCAGGGGGGGGGTTGACTACACCTTC. Amino acid sequence: CATSRGGVDYTF.

This chain uses TRBV9 with TRBJ2-2, with D maybe TRBD1 (7 bases). The CDR3 sequence is 14 residues long. Germline V CDR1 and CDR2: SGDLS, YYNGEE. V gave up 4 bases and J gave up 10 bases, with 17 bases separating them. CDR3 DNA: TGTGCCAGCAGCAATACAGGGGACTCGTTGGAGCTGTTTTTT. This encodes CASSNTGDSLELFF.

V and J are TRBV7-2 and TRBJ2-7; the D gene is possibly TRBD2 (5 bases). Germline CDR1 is SGHTA and CDR2 is FQGNSA. This CDR3 contains 15 residues. Trimming took off 7 bases at V and 3 bases at J, with 19 bases between the two ends. CDR3 region: CASTIPDGLNYEQYF. The CDR3 nucleotides read TGTGCCAGCACTATACCGGATGGACTGAACTACGAGCAGTACTTC.

The J gene is TRBJ1-6, the V gene TRBV2; a weak D match, TRBD1 (5 bases). CDR3 length: 16 residues. The V end was cut by 6 bases, the J end by 7 bases, with 19 bases between. Looked up from germline, CDR1 is SNHLY and CDR2 is FYNNEI. The CDR3 coding sequence is TGTGCCAGCAGCGGAGGCGGGGGAACTCGGAATTCACCCCTCCACTTT. As protein: CASSGGGGTRNSPLHF.

The rearrangement links TRBV27 to TRBJ2-7, with 9 nucleotides matching TRBD1. Germline values: CDR1 MNHEY, CDR2 SMNVEV (reference sequence). V shed 8 bases, J shed 5 bases, and the junction held 7 bases outside the gene matches. This CDR3 has 13 residues. The CDR3 bases are TGTGCCAGCGGGGCGGGACAGGGTCACGAGCAGTACTTC. Residues: CASGAGQGHEQYF.

The V call is TRBV25-1, the J call TRBJ2-2, with unresolved D. Trimming took 1 base from V and 3 from J, leaving 6 bases between them. The CDR3 runs to 14 residues. Germline V CDR1 and CDR2: MGHDK, SYGVNS. CDR3 residues: CASSEFSYTGELFF. CDR3 in DNA: TGTGCCAGCAGTGAATTTAGTTACACCGGGGAGCTGTTTTTT. The full variable domain, rest sourced from reference TRBV25-1 and TRBJ2-2, is EADIYQTPRYLVIGTGKKITLECSQTMGHDKMYWYQQDPGMELHLIHYSYGVNSTEKGDLSSESTVSRIRTEHFPLTLESARPSHTSQYLCASSEFSYTGELFFGEGSRLTVL.

This chain joins TRBV6-5 and TRBJ1-2; the D gene is possibly TRBD1 (5 bases). The CDR3 covers 15 residues. Germline V CDR1 and CDR2: MNHEY, SVGAGI. V lost 0 bases and J 8 bases, leaving 16 bases between the germline ends. The CDR3 spells CASSYSGGGTEGYTF. CDR3 coding DNA: TGTGCCAGCAGTTACTCCGGGGGTGGAACGGAAGGCTACACCTTC.

The chain recombines TRBV6-1 with TRBJ1-5, with D unclear. V was trimmed by 6 bases and J by 5 bases, leaving 11 bases between them. CDR3 length: 13 amino acids. In germline, CDR1 is MNHNS, CDR2 SASEGT. The CDR3 sequence is CASSQTSDQPQHF. The CDR3 DNA is TGTGCCAGCAGCCAAACATCAGATCAGCCCCAGCATTTT.

V usage is TRBV7-8 and J usage is TRBJ2-1; TRBD2 is a possible D gene (5 bases). CDR3 length: 14 amino acids. V lost 1 base and J lost 6, with 10 bases in between. Looked up from germline, CDR1 is SGHVS and CDR2 is FQNEAQ. CDR3 coding DNA: TGTGCCAGCAGCTTAGGGGCTAGCATCAATGAGCAGTTCTTC. It encodes CASSLGASINEQFF.

This clone was seen more than once but under ten times. The chain recombines TRBV9 with TRBJ2-5, with 7 bases lining up with TRBD2. V was pared by 0 bases and J by 1 base, with 3 bases of the junction left unmatched. Germline V CDR1 and CDR2: SGDLS, YYNGEE. This CDR3 is 15 amino acids long. The CDR3 sequence is CASSVGEGPQETQYF. The CDR3 DNA follows: TGTGCCAGCAGCGTAGGGGAGGGACCCCAAGAGACCCAGTACTTC.

The chain uses TRBV5-6 and TRBJ2-5; D perhaps matches TRBD2 (5 bases). V lost 4 bases, J lost 2 bases, and 18 bases lay in between. Germline CDR1 and CDR2: SGHDT and YYEEEE. The CDR3 is 16 residues long. The CDR3 region is CASSPLGNRAQETQYF. The CDR3 DNA is TGTGCCAGCAGCCCCCTCGGGAACCGCGCACAAGAGACCCAGTACTTC.

This clone has only one observation. The genes are TRBV21-1 and TRBJ2-5; the D call in the table, TRBD1, was not verified against the DNA. TRBV21-1 is given as a pseudogene. CDR3 size: 20 residues. As DNA, the CDR3 is TGTGCCAGCAGGAGAGGATTAACAGGGAACAAAATCCCTATCCAAGAGACCCAGTACTTC. Amino acids: CASRRGLTGNKIPIQETQYF.

The rearrangement uses TRBV30 and TRBJ1-3, with TRBD1 matching 7 bases. This CDR3 comprises 14 residues. Germline lookup yields CDR1 GTSNPN and CDR2 SVGIG (reference sequence). The V and J ends lost 1 base and 0 bases, in that order; junction bases with no gene match: 0. The DNA of the CDR3 is TGTGCCTGGAGTGGGGACAGCTCTGGAAACACCATATATTTT. This encodes CAWSGDSSGNTIYF.

The chain combines TRBV18 with TRBJ1-2; TRBD1 is a possible D gene (5 bases). The CDR3 has 15 amino acids. Germline V CDR1 and CDR2: KGHSH, LQKENI. Between the trimmed V and J ends, which lost 5 bases and 2 bases, there was a span of 15 bases. The CDR3, as DNA: TGTGCCAGCTCATACACTGACAGAGCCAACTATGGCTACACCTTC. The encoded protein is CASSYTDRANYGYTF.

The table lists this clone with a count of one. V is TRBV11-3 and J is TRBJ2-2, with D uncertain. The V gene's germline CDR1 is SGHNT and CDR2 YENEEA. V was cut by 1 base and J by 6 bases, with 9 bases left in between. The CDR3 extends over 14 amino acids. The chain's CDR3 is CASSLGRVSGELFF. The CDR3 DNA is TGTGCCAGCAGCTTAGGGAGAGTTTCCGGGGAGCTGTTTTTT.

This clone has a single count. The chain has TRBV15 and TRBJ2-2; D gene unclear. CDR1 is LNHNV and CDR2 is YYDKDF in the germline V gene (reference sequence). The CDR3 runs to 15 residues. The V and J ends lost 0 bases and 2 bases respectively, with 7 bases between them. This chain's CDR3 is CATSRDFSNTGELFF. The DNA for the CDR3 is TGTGCCACCAGCAGAGATTTCTCTAACACCGGGGAGCTGTTTTTT.

The rearrangement joins TRBV9 to TRBJ2-1; 9 nucleotides line up with TRBD2. Germline CDR1 and CDR2: SGDLS and YYNGEE. The CDR3 spans 15 residues. V was pared by 4 bases and J by 8 bases, with 10 bases of the junction left unmatched. CDR3 in amino acids: CASSLLAGRFDEQFF. The CDR3 DNA reads TGTGCCAGCAGCCTGCTAGCGGGAAGGTTCGATGAGCAGTTCTTC.

The rearrangement joins TRBV2 to TRBJ1-1; 10 nucleotides line up with TRBD1. Germline CDR1 SNHLY, CDR2 FYNNEI. The CDR3 runs to 15 residues. After removal of 7 bases from V and 3 bases from J, the junction contained 8 bases not matched to a gene. CDR3 loop: CASTSDRGQYTEAFF. The CDR3 DNA follows: TGTGCCAGCACTTCCGACAGGGGGCAGTACACTGAAGCTTTCTTT.